The rows below give T cell receptor beta chains drawn from one sample of a study of blood T cell repertoires in COVID-19. The table came from immunoSEQ multiplex PCR; TCRdb's copy has only in-frame clones and leaves some out. The sample has under 150,000 clones; around 83% are singletons. The sample was peripheral blood. Receptor source: a man aged 35 to 55 with acute or convalescent COVID-19. Each CDR3 is given with its conserved first and last residue. A D gene is named only where the DNA matches it firmly. Clone size is shown for a subset of rows, as once, few, many or a class of expanded clone.

-	TRBJ2-3	-	TRBV21-1	CASRPNGTGGATDTQYF	TGTGCCAGCAGGCCAAACGGAACAGGGGGCGCGACAGATACGCAGTATTTT
-	TRBJ2-1	TRBD2	TRBV19	CASRLAGATTNEQFF	TGTGCCAGTAGACTAGCGGGGGCGACCACTAATGAGCAGTTCTTC
once	TRBJ1-2	-	TRBV5-5	CASSLASQGFNYGYTF	TGTGCCAGCAGCTTGGCCAGTCAGGGTTTCAACTATGGCTACACCTTC
-	TRBJ2-1	TRBD1	TRBV7-3	CASSLGTGNEQFF	TGTGCCAGCAGCTTAGGGACAGGGAATGAGCAGTTCTTC
-	TRBJ1-5	-	TRBV2	CASTEFGEKNQPQHF	TGTGCCAGCACCGAGTTCGGGGAGAAAAATCAGCCCCAGCATTTT
-	TRBJ1-5	-	TRBV4-2	CASSQDRTASNQPQHF	TGTGCCAGCAGCCAAGATAGAACTGCCAGCAATCAGCCCCAGCATTTT
-	TRBJ2-3	-	TRBV4-1	CASSPQTGDAFYTQYF	TGCGCCAGCAGTCCCCAAACGGGGGACGCATTTTATACGCAGTATTTT
once	TRBJ2-2	-	TRBV5-5	CASSLGLQSTGELFF	TGTGCCAGCAGCTTGGGACTACAAAGCACCGGGGAGCTGTTTTTT
-	TRBJ2-1	TRBD1	TRBV6-4	CASSDTDRNEQFF	TGTGCCAGCAGTGACACGGACAGGAATGAGCAGTTCTTC
-	TRBJ1-1	-	TRBV9	CASSVVRGSWTEAFF	TGTGCCAGCAGCGTAGTCAGGGGAAGTTGGACTGAAGCTTTCTTT
-	TRBJ1-1	-	TRBV25-1	CASGTSGNTEAFF	TGTGCCAGCGGAACGTCAGGGAACACTGAAGCTTTCTTT
-	TRBJ2-3	-	TRBV13	CASTRRTEATDTQYF	TGTGCCAGCACCAGACGGACAGAAGCCACAGATACGCAGTATTTT
-	TRBJ2-3	-	TRBV20-1	CSASRPPVADTQYF	TGCAGTGCTAGTCGCCCTCCAGTAGCTGATACGCAGTATTTT
-	TRBJ2-7	-	TRBV7-9	CASNPGLPYEQYF	TGTGCCAGCAACCCAGGGTTACCCTACGAGCAGTACTTC
-	TRBJ1-1	TRBD1	TRBV2	CASLTIRGYTEAFF	TGTGCCAGCTTGACTATCAGGGGGTACACTGAAGCTTTCTTT
once	TRBJ2-7	-	TRBV30	CAMTSAGNKQYF	TGTGCCATGACCTCCGCAGGGAACAAGCAGTACTTC
-	TRBJ1-1	TRBD1	TRBV4-1	CASSQRTGGASEAFF	TGCGCCAGCAGCCAACGGACAGGGGGAGCATCTGAAGCTTTCTTT
once	TRBJ1-4	TRBD1	TRBV20-1	CSASFTGGASNEKLFF	TGCAGTGCTAGTTTTACAGGGGGCGCGTCTAATGAAAAACTGTTTTTT
few	TRBJ1-6	-	TRBV14	CASSQVVTGSTLHF	TGTGCCAGCAGCCAAGTTGTAACAGGGTCAACCCTCCACTTT
-	TRBJ1-2	-	TRBV6-5	CASSSSSRVDGYTF	TGTGCCAGCAGTTCCTCCTCCCGGGTCGATGGCTACACCTTC
-	TRBJ2-7	-	TRBV15	CATSRVEGGAYEQYF	TGTGCCACCAGCAGAGTAGAGGGGGGGGCCTACGAGCAGTACTTC
-	TRBJ1-1	TRBD1	TRBV2	CATKTGDRENTEAFF	TGTGCCACCAAGACCGGAGACAGGGAGAACACTGAAGCTTTCTTT
-	TRBJ1-1	TRBD1	TRBV7-9	CASSLKTGGVEAFF	TGTGCCAGCAGCTTAAAAACAGGGGGTGTTGAAGCTTTCTTT
-	TRBJ2-2	TRBD2	TRBV27	CASSPSLGRVAGELFF	TGTGCCAGCAGTCCGAGTCTAGGGAGGGTTGCCGGGGAGCTGTTTTTT
-	TRBJ2-3	-	TRBV27	CATAGGLGRGPDTQYF	TGTGCCACCGCGGGTGGTCTTGGGCGGGGGCCAGATACGCAGTATTTT
-	TRBJ2-7	-	TRBV3-1/TRBV3-2	CASSQEYSFTYEQYF	TGTGCCAGCAGCCAAGAGTACAGTTTTACCTACGAGCAGTACTTC
-	TRBJ1-4	-	TRBV5-6	CASSLVGEATNEKLFF	TGTGCCAGCAGCTTGGTTGGGGAGGCAACTAATGAAAAACTGTTTTTT
-	TRBJ2-1	-	TRBV9	CASSPRQYNEQFF	TGTGCCAGCAGCCCCCGACAGTACAATGAGCAGTTCTTC
-	TRBJ2-3	-	TRBV14	CASSQLFGSTDTQYF	TGTGCCAGCAGCCAATTATTCGGGAGCACAGATACGCAGTATTTT
-	TRBJ2-7	TRBD2	TRBV2	CASSVLAGGPQEQYF	TGTGCCAGCAGTGTTCTGGCGGGGGGGCCGCAAGAGCAGTACTTC
-	TRBJ2-5	-	TRBV3-1/TRBV3-2	CASSQRAFGGQETQYF	TGTGCCAGCAGCCAAAGGGCTTTTGGGGGGCAAGAGACCCAGTACTTC
few	TRBJ2-1	-	TRBV6-5	CASSLGGEQFF	TGTGCCAGCAGTTTAGGGGGTGAGCAGTTCTTC
-	TRBJ1-2	-	TRBV29-1	CSVEPGGSNYGYTF	TGCAGCGTTGAACCCGGGGGGTCCAACTATGGCTACACCTTC
-	TRBJ2-7	TRBD1	TRBV5-1	CASSSAPPGQGAYEQYF	TGCGCCAGCAGCTCGGCCCCTCCGGGACAGGGGGCCTACGAGCAGTACTTC
-	TRBJ2-3	-	TRBV28	CASSLSVRNTQYF	TGTGCCAGCAGTTTATCCGTCAGAAATACGCAGTATTTT
once	TRBJ2-3	TRBD2	TRBV4-1	CASSTYPLASGEFTDTQYF	TGCGCCAGCAGCACCTACCCCCTTGCTAGCGGGGAATTCACAGATACGCAGTATTTT
once	TRBJ2-7	TRBD2	TRBV19	CASSIRGGGPYEQYF	TGTGCCAGTAGTATTCGCGGGGGTGGACCCTACGAGCAGTACTTC